A single sample gave rise to the 23 T cell receptor beta chains below, sequenced in a study of CD4 T cells in relation to SARS-CoV-2 and coronaviruses. Libraries were prepared by immunoSEQ multiplex PCR; TCRdb keeps only in-frame clonotypes and omits some of them. The sample contains around 37,000 clones, 80% to 90% of which appear only once. The sequencing input was memory CD4+ T cells from PBMCs. The receptors were sampled from an adult with COVID-19.

This clone was counted once. The chain has TRBV21-1 and TRBJ1-4; the D segment call TRBD1 is taken from the table without a DNA check. TRBV21-1 is tagged as a pseudogene. The CDR3 loop spans 15 amino acids. The CDR3 here is CASSTVTGGEEKLFF. The CDR3 DNA is TGTGCCAGCAGCACGGTTACAGGGGGCGAGGAAAAACTGTTTTTT.

The chain employs TRBV7-2 and TRBJ1-5; 8 positions match TRBD1. V trimming: 1 base; J trimming: 5 bases; junction bases outside the gene matches: 4. There are 15 residues in the CDR3. Germline-derived CDR1 and CDR2 are SGHTA and FQGNSA. The CDR3 DNA reads TGTGCCAGCAGCTTAGGACAGGGGTACGATCAGCCCCAGCATTTT. Amino acid sequence: CASSLGQGYDQPQHF.

The rearrangement links TRBV7-9 to TRBJ2-7, with TRBD1 as a possible D gene (5 bases). This CDR3 is built from 12 residues. Trimming pared 1 base from V and 9 bases from J, leaving 10 bases between. Germline V gene data show CDR1 as SEHNR and CDR2 as FQNEAQ (reference sequence). The CDR3 DNA reads TGTGCCAGCAGCTTAGAGGGGCAAAGGCAGTACTTC. This codes for CASSLEGQRQYF.

CDR3: CASSREETQYF. CDR3 bases: TGTGCCAGCAGTCGAGAAGAGACCCAGTACTTC. The chain links TRBV2 to TRBJ2-5, with unresolved D. The V and J ends lost 5 bases and 3 bases respectively, with 4 bases between them. CDR1 is SNHLY, CDR2 FYNNEI, per germline. The CDR3 sequence is 11 residues long.

The gene calls are TRBV7-9 and TRBJ1-2; 10 nucleotides match TRBD1. CDR1 and CDR2 from the germline V gene are SEHNR and FQNEAQ (reference sequence). The CDR3 covers 13 residues. The J segment lost 8 bases and the V segment lost 4 bases, leaving 4 bases of the junction unmatched. The CDR3 sequence is CASSSRDRGGYTF. CDR3 coding DNA: TGTGCCAGCAGCTCCAGGGACAGGGGCGGCTACACCTTC.

V is TRBV11-2 and J is TRBJ2-3; D uncertain. The V gene lost 2 bases and the J gene lost 6 bases, with 6 bases spanning the gap. The germline gives CDR1 SGHAT, CDR2 FQNNGV. This CDR3 spans 12 amino acids. CDR3 nucleotides: TGTGCCAGCAGCTTATTGCAGGATACGCAGTATTTT. This sequence encodes CASSLLQDTQYF.

The V and J genes are TRBV16 and TRBJ2-1; TRBD2 agrees at 8 bases. This CDR3 contains 14 residues. Germline loops: CDR1 KGHSY, CDR2 FQNENV. V was pared by 2 bases and J by 4 bases, with 1 base of the junction left unmatched. The CDR3 sequence is CASSQVAGYNEQFF. DNA of the CDR3: TGTGCCAGCAGCCAAGTAGCGGGATACAATGAGCAGTTCTTC.

V is TRBV7-9 and J is TRBJ1-5; D is ambiguous. In germline, CDR1 is SEHNR, CDR2 FQNEAQ (reference sequence). Between the trimmed V and J ends, which lost 4 bases and 6 bases, there was a span of 7 bases. This CDR3 is built from 12 residues. CDR3 protein: CASSYGVQPQHF. DNA of the CDR3: TGTGCCAGCAGCTACGGAGTTCAGCCCCAGCATTTT.

The rearrangement joins TRBV7-8 to TRBJ1-2; TRBD1 is a possible D gene (6 bases). CDR3 length: 15 amino acids. Germline V gives CDR1 SGHVS, CDR2 FQNEAQ. V lost 5 bases and J 7 bases, leaving 20 bases between the germline ends. CDR3 amino acids: CASSPLGAGYSGYTF. CDR3 DNA sequence: TGTGCCAGCAGCCCGTTGGGGGCAGGGTATTCTGGCTACACCTTC.

This chain uses TRBV6-2 or TRBV6-3 with TRBJ1-3; D is unclear. CDR3 length equals 12 residues. Trimming stripped 5 bases from V and 3 bases from J, with 5 bases between. CDR1 is MNHEY and CDR2 is SVGEGT in the germline V gene. The CDR3, as DNA: TGTGCCAGCAGTCCGCTTGGAAACACCATATATTTT. Its protein is CASSPLGNTIYF.

The rearrangement uses TRBV4-3 and TRBJ2-3; D not certain. With 0 bases removed from V and 7 bases from J, the gap between germline ends came to 14 bases. This CDR3 has 15 amino acids. Germline CDR1 reads LGHNA; CDR2 reads YSLEER. The CDR3 sequence is CASSQDRDSRNTQYF. CDR3 DNA: TGCGCCAGCAGCCAAGATAGGGATAGCCGGAATACGCAGTATTTT.

The V and J genes are TRBV5-1 and TRBJ2-7, with 8 bases that match TRBD1. The germline gives CDR1 SGHRS, CDR2 YFSETQ. CDR3 length: 14 residues. V dropped 4 bases and J dropped 5; count of bases not matched to a gene: 8. CDR3 nucleotides: TGCGCCAGCAGCACCAATCCAGGGGGCGACGAGCAGTACTTC. Amino acid sequence: CASSTNPGGDEQYF. Together with reference TRBV5-1 and TRBJ2-7, the CDR3 gives the full variable domain: KAGVTQTPRYLIKTRGQQVTLSCSPISGHRSVSWYQQTPGQGLQFLFEYFSETQRNKGNFPGRFSGRQFSNSRSEMNVSTLELGDSALYLCASSTNPGGDEQYFGPGTRLTVT.

V usage is TRBV2 and J usage is TRBJ2-5, with 8 bases matching TRBD1. The junction had 6 bases not matched to a gene; V was cut back by 4 bases and J by 2 bases. The CDR3 extends over 15 amino acids. The V gene's germline CDR1 is SNHLY and CDR2 FYNNEI. For the CDR3, the DNA is TGTGCCAGCAGTGCAACAGGACAGGGTCAAGAGACCCAGTACTTC. It encodes CASSATGQGQETQYF.

The V gene is TRBV3-1 (or the pseudogene TRBV3-2), the J gene TRBJ1-3; no clear D. Germline-derived CDR1 and CDR2 are LGHDT and YNNKEL (reference sequence). With 5 bases removed from V and 5 bases from J, the gap between germline ends came to 16 bases. This CDR3 comprises 15 residues. CDR3 in DNA: TGTGCCAGCAGCACGGATTTACACGCACGAAACACCATATATTTT. Protein sequence: CASSTDLHARNTIYF.

This chain links TRBV5-6 with TRBJ2-7, with a tentative D call TRBD2 (6 bases). Germline CDR1 and CDR2: SGHDT and YYEEEE. This CDR3 is built from 15 residues. V was pared by 2 bases and J by 4 bases, with 16 bases between. CDR3 amino acids: CASSLLTLATYEQYF. For the CDR3, the DNA is TGTGCCAGCAGCTTACTAACCCTAGCGACGTACGAGCAGTACTTC.

This chain joins TRBV5-6 and TRBJ2-1; 10 bases match TRBD2. The germline V gene has CDR1 SGHDT and CDR2 YYEEEE. The CDR3 extends over 14 amino acids. V dropped 5 bases and J dropped 10; count of bases not matched to a gene: 9. In nucleotides, the CDR3 is TGTGCCAGCAGGAAAGCGGGAGGGCCGGGGGAGCAGTTCTTC. It specifies CASRKAGGPGEQFF. The whole variable domain, filled in from reference TRBV5-6 and TRBJ2-1, reads DAGVTQSPTHLIKTRGQQVTLRCSPKSGHDTVSWYQQALGQGPQFIFQYYEEEERQRGNFPDRFSGHQFPNYSSELNVNALLLGDSALYLCASRKAGGPGEQFFGPGTRLTVL.

This clone was counted once. The chain combines TRBV24-1 with TRBJ2-3; 8 positions agree with TRBD1. With V trimmed by 10 bases and J by 3 bases, 5 bases remained unmatched. Germline V gene lookup returns CDR1 KGHDR and CDR2 SFDVKD. The CDR3 contains 13 residues. The CDR3 sequence: CATATGVTDTQYF. The CDR3 DNA sequence: TGTGCCACGGCGACAGGGGTTACAGATACGCAGTATTTT.

J is TRBJ2-5 and V is TRBV5-4; D unresolved. Germline values: CDR1 SGHNT, CDR2 YYREEE (reference sequence). This CDR3 comprises 14 residues. The V end lost 2 bases, the J end lost 4 bases, and 12 bases lay between the germline ends. CDR3 nucleotides: TGTGCCAGCAGCTTCCCCGGGTCCGCAGAGACCCAGTACTTC. Its protein is CASSFPGSAETQYF. The whole variable domain, filled in from reference TRBV5-4 and TRBJ2-5, reads ETGVTQSPTHLIKTRGQQVTLRCSSQSGHNTVSWYQQALGQGPQFIFQYYREEENGRGNFPPRFSGLQFPNYSSELNVNALELDDSALYLCASSFPGSAETQYFGPGTRLLVL.

The J gene is TRBJ2-5, the V gene TRBV3-1 (or the pseudogene TRBV3-2), with D perhaps matching TRBD2 (5 bases). V lost 3 bases to trimming and J lost 2 bases, with 16 bases between them. Germline V gene sequence: CDR1 LGHDT, CDR2 YNNKEL (reference sequence). This CDR3 region has 16 residues. The DNA for the CDR3 is TGTGCCAGCAGCCAGCAAACCGGGGTTCGACAAGAGACCCAGTACTTC. Protein: CASSQQTGVRQETQYF.

V gene TRBV12-3 or TRBV12-4 combines with J gene TRBJ1-6, with unresolved D. Trimming removed 3 bases at V and 10 bases at J, with 10 bases between. This CDR3 is 13 amino acids long. This CDR3 is CASSLSEASPLHF. For the CDR3, the DNA is TGTGCCAGCAGTTTGTCGGAGGCCTCACCCCTCCACTTT.

The gene calls are TRBV14 and TRBJ1-6; 8 bases fit TRBD1. This CDR3 region has 14 residues. Germline CDR1 reads SGHDN; CDR2 reads FVKESK. Unmatched junction bases numbered 8, after V lost 3 bases and J lost 13 bases. The CDR3 sequence is CASSQTGARFPLHF. CDR3 coding DNA: TGTGCCAGCAGCCAGACAGGGGCGCGGTTCCCCCTCCACTTT.

The J gene is TRBJ2-3, the V gene TRBV5-4; D unresolved. The CDR3 runs to 11 residues. Per the germline V gene, CDR1 is SGHNT and CDR2 is YYREEE (reference sequence). Trimming removed 4 bases at V and 11 bases at J, with 11 bases between. The CDR3 loop is CASSLGRKQYF. In DNA, the CDR3 is TGTGCCAGCAGCCTGGGCCGGAAGCAGTATTTT.

The J gene is TRBJ1-5, the V gene TRBV19, with a tentative D call TRBD1 (5 bases). The CDR3 loop spans 14 amino acids. The germline gives CDR1 LNHDA, CDR2 SQIVND (reference sequence). V was trimmed by 6 bases and J by 1 base, leaving 10 bases between them. CDR3 amino acids: CASRKTVSNQPQHF. Here the CDR3 DNA reads TGTGCCAGTAGGAAGACAGTGAGCAATCAGCCCCAGCATTTT.